The TCR beta chain under discussion was sequenced for a study of graft-versus-host responses after intestinal transplantation (dated by TCRdb to about 2021). Describing the broader study: The transplants that recipients got were multivisceral, liver-intestinal, or isolated intestinal. Every recipient was given anti-thymocyte globulin induction, followed by about 3 years of maintenance tacrolimus and steroids. After intestinal transplantation, graft-versus-host and host-versus-graft alloreactive T cell clones were followed in the graft, circulation and bone marrow using bulk TCR-beta CDR3 sequencing. Alloreactive clones were identified by sequencing pre-transplant mixed lymphocyte reaction products and comparing these products with unstimulated pre-transplant donor and recipient T cells. The cohort enrolled 20 to 25 intestinal transplant recipients, one of whom was a retransplant, and a few patients without pretransplant specimens were excluded. Donor T cell macrochimerism was defined as a peak of at least 4% donor T cells among recipient peripheral blood mononuclear cells. Rather than going through the commercial service, samples from three later patients were sequenced in-house on an Illumina MiSeq and processed with MiXCR.

Here is what the overall study found, with its caveats: Early after transplant, declines in HvG clones were associated with peak levels of circulating GvH clones. Patients with donor T cell macrochimerism had high GvH to HvG T cell clonal ratios in their allografts. GvH clones turned up in recipient bone marrow, with some appearing earlier in ileal mucosa or blood, a pattern consistent with an intestinal mucosal origin. The conclusions were limited by the relatively low number and heterogeneity of the intestinal transplant patients.

Taken from cysteine to phenylalanine, the CDR3 has 13 residues. Only CDR3 DNA remains: 39 bases, in frame from the first base. Deletion took 1 base off V and 1 base off J, with a span of 5 bases between the germline ends. Via the germline V gene, CDR1 is MGHRA and CDR2 YSYEKL. Library preparation used the immunoSEQ multiplex PCR assay. For most patients, genomic DNA was isolated using the Qiagen DNeasy Blood and Tissue Kit and was shipped frozen to Adaptive Biotechnologies for TCR sequencing. High-throughput TCR-beta CDR3 sequencing of genomic DNA from most patients was performed by Adaptive Biotechnologies. Per the original workflow: Adaptive's ImmunoSEQ software was the source of the TCR sequencing data for 18 patients, while three other patients were processed with MiXCR and VDJtools. To correct CD4 versus CD8 sorting errors, any sequence found in both subsets at a frequency ratio below 5:1 was removed. CDR3 nucleotide sequences shared by donor and recipient were removed because the origin of these sequences could not be assigned. To count as alloreactive, a clone needed at least 2-fold expansion over unstimulated cells and a minimum CFSE-low frequency of 0.002% (template counts) or 0.001% (read counts). Clones were considered mappable if detected in sequenced pre-transplant spleen, lymph node, or MLR CFSE-low populations of the donor or recipient. The cumulative frequency of alloreactive clones was calculated as a percentage of all sequences, weighted by copy number. Here the immuneACCESS table is served through TCRdb, limited to in-frame sequences with V and J called. Missing clones are a known gap in these copies; in checked studies unresolved V genes cover under half, and the rest lacks a known reason. V and J calls plus clone size are reproduced from that table; the DNA served to infer D and trimming. The table for this sample lists tens of thousands of clones; about 95% of them were counted only once. The ten largest account for almost 0.55% of the sample.

Taken with the paper, the label for time point translates to: cells obtained before transplantation from donor or recipient. CD3+CD4+ and CD3+CD8+ populations were FACS-sorted from unstimulated pre-transplant donor and recipient cells taken from spleen or lymph nodes. Details on this clone: The antigen this receptor binds is unknown. No base qualities exist here, and no much larger clone lies one base off it.

The chain uses TRBV4-1 and TRBJ2-7, with no D gene named confidently. Source: unstimulated CD8+ T cells sorted from spleen or lymph node cells, taken before transplant. The TCR sequence derives from a human donor who was the organ donor for an intestinal transplant. The nucleotides are TGCGCCAGCAGCCAAGTACAGTCCTACGAGCAGTACTTC. It translates as CASSQVQSYEQYF.